The T cell receptor beta chain described here comes from a study of T cells in Graves' hyperthyroidism and ophthalmopathy. RNA transcripts provided the source from which TCR beta CDR3 regions were amplified. The HTBI primer set served for first-round RT-PCR of the TCR CDR3. TCRdb called the multiplex PCR reads again in MiXCR, with one record for every CDR3 protein. The sample lists 600,000 or so distinct CDR3 sequences; about 14% were seen once. Germline CDR1 and CDR2: DFQATT and SNEGSKA (reference sequence). The CDR3 covers 16 residues. Deletions cut 3 bases from V and 6 bases from J, with 21 bases between.

The material sequenced was blood. This rearrangement joins TRBV20-1 to TRBJ2-1; tentatively, D is TRBD2 (6 bases). The source is a woman between 45 and 65 years old with Graves' ophthalmopathy. In DNA, the CDR3 is TGCAGTGCTAGGGGGTCGCGGGGTCGAGTTTTCAATGAGCAGTTCTTC. Translating it yields CSARGSRGRVFNEQFF.